This TCR beta chain was found in a study of shared clonotypes between healthy human individuals. Study findings and constraints: Estimated clonotype richness was generally higher in naive than memory subsets. Non-shared clonotypes had lower generation probabilities than those shared by all four donors.

For this clone: The antigen is undetermined.

Terminally differentiated effector memory CD45RA+ cells were excluded from the naive CD8 cells, which were CD45RO-negative and positively selected for CCR7. The donor population consisted of healthy HIV-negative adults with no recent acute infections or vaccinations. CDR3 size: 15 residues. Trimming removed 3 bases from V and 4 bases from J, with 15 bases in between. From germline, CDR1 is KGHSH and CDR2 LQKENI. This table comes from immunoSEQ multiplex PCR, and its TCRdb copy is limited to in-frame clones, with some not included. The profile covers about 2.2 million clones, with roughly 91% appearing a single time and more than 1.5% taken by the ten largest.

The chain recombines TRBV18 with TRBJ2-5, with D possibly being TRBD2 (6 bases). Sequenced: naive CD8+ T cells from PBMCs. This TCR was sampled from a man younger than 30 in good health. Some clones in this sample may be carry-over from other donors' samples. This CDR3 is CASSPGRGIAETQYF. The CDR3 nucleotides are TGTGCCAGCTCACCGGGACGCGGGATTGCAGAGACCCAGTACTTC.